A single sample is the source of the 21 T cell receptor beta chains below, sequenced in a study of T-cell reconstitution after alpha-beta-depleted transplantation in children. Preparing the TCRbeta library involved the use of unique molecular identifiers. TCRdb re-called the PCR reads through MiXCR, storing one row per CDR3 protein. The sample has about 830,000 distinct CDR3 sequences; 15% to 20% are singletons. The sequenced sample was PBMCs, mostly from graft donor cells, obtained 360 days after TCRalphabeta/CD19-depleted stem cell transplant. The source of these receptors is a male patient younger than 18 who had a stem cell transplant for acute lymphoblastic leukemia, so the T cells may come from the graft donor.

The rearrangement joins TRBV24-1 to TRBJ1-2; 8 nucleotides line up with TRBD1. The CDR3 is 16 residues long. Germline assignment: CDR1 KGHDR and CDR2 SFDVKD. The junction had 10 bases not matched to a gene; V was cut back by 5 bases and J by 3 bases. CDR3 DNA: TGTGCCACCAGTGTTGGCGCAGGGGGCGCGTACTATGGCTACACCTTC. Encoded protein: CATSVGAGGAYYGYTF.

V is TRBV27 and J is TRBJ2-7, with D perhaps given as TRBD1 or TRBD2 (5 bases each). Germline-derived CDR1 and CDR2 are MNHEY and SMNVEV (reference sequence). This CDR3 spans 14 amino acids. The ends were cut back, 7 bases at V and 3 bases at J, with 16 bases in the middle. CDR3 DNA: TGTGCCAGCACCGTTGGGGGAGAAGGCTACGAGCAGTACTTC. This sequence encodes CASTVGGEGYEQYF.

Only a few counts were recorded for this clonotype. The CDR3, as DNA: TGTGCCAGCAGTTGGTCCGGGGCGAATGAGCAGTTCTTC. It codes for CASSWSGANEQFF. The rearrangement uses TRBV27 and TRBJ2-1; D may be TRBD1 or TRBD2 (5 bases each). From germline, CDR1 is MNHEY and CDR2 SMNVEV (reference sequence). V was trimmed by 4 bases and J by 7 bases, leaving 11 bases between them. CDR3 length: 13 residues.

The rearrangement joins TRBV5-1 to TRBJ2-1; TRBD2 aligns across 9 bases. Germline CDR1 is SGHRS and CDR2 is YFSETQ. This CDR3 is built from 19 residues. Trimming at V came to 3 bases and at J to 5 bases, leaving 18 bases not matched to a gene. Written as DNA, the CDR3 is TGCGCCAGCAGCTCGGGAGGGTCGGCTAGCGGGATGTCGGACAATGAGCAGTTCTTC. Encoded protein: CASSSGGSASGMSDNEQFF.

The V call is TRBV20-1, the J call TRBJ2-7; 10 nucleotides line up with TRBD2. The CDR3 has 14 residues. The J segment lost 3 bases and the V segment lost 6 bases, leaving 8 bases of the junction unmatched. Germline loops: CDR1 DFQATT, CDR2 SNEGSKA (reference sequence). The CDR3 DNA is TGCAGTGCCATGCCCCGGACTAGCGGCTACGAGCAGTACTTC. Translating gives CSAMPRTSGYEQYF.

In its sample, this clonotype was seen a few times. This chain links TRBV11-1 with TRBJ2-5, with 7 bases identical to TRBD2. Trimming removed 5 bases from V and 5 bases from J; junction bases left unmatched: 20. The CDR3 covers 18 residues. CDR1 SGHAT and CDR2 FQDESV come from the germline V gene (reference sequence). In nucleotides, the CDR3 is TGTGCCAGCAGCGCGCGATTAGTCCGGGACTACCCTAGCGAGACCCAGTACTTC. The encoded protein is CASSARLVRDYPSETQYF.

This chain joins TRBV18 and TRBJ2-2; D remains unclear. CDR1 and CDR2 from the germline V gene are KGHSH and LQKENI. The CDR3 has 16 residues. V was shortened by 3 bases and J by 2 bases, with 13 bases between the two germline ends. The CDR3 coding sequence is TGTGCCAGCTCACCCCTTCTTGGGGTCAACACCGGGGAGCTGTTTTTT. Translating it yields CASSPLLGVNTGELFF.

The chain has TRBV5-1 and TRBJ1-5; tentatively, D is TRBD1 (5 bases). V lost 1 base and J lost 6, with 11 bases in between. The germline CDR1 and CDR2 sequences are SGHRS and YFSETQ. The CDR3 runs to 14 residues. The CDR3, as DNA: TGCGCCAGCAGCTTGTCAGGGTTAAGTCAGCCCCAGCATTTT. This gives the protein CASSLSGLSQPQHF.

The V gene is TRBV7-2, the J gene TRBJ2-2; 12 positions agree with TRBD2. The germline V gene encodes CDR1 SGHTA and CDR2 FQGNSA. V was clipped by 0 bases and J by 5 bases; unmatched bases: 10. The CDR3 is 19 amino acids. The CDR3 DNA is TGTGCCAGCAGCTTAGCATCGGCTAGCGGGAGGGCTAGAACCGGGGAGCTGTTTTTT. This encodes CASSLASASGRARTGELFF. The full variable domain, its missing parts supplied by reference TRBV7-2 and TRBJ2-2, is GAGVSQSPSNKVTEKGKDVELRCDPISGHTALYWYRQSLGQGLEFLIYFQGNSAPDKSGLPSDRFSAERTGGSVSTLTIQRTQQEDSAVYLCASSLASASGRARTGELFFGEGSRLTVL.

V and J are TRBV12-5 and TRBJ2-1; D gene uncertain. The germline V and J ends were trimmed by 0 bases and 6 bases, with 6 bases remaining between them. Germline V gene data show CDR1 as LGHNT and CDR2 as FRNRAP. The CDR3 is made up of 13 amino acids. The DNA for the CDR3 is TGTGCTAGTGGTTTGGTCCGCCCCAATGAGCAGTTCTTC. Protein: CASGLVRPNEQFF.

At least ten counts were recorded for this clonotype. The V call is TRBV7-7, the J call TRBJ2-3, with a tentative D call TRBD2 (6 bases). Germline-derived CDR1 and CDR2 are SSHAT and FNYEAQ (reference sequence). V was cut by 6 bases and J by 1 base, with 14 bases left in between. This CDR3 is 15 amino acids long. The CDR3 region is CASSWGGGGTDTQYF. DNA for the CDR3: TGTGCCAGCAGTTGGGGAGGCGGGGGCACAGATACGCAGTATTTT.

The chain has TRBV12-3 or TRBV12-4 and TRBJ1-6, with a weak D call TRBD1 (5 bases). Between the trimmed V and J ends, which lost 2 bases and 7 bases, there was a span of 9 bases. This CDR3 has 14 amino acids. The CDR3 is CASSLRGHNSPLHF. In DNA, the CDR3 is TGTGCCAGCAGTTTAAGGGGTCACAATTCACCCCTCCACTTT.

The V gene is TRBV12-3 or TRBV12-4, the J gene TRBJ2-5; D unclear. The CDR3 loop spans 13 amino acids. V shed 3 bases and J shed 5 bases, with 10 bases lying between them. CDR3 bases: TGTGCCAGCAGTTTTAGCCAGGTGGAGACCCAGTACTTC. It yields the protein CASSFSQVETQYF.

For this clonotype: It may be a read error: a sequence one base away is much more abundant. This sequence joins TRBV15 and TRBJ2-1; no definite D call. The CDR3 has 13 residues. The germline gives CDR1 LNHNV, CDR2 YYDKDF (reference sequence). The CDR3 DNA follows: TGTGCCACCAGCTCCTCCCTTTGGGATGAGAAGTTCTTC. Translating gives CATSSSLWDEKFF.

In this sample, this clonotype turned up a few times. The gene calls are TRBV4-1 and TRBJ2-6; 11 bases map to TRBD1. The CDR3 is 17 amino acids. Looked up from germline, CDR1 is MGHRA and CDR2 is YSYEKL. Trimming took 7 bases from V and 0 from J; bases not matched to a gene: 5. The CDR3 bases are TGCGCCAGCAATACCGGGACAGGGGGCTCTGGGGCCAACGTCCTGACTTTC. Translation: CASNTGTGGSGANVLTF.

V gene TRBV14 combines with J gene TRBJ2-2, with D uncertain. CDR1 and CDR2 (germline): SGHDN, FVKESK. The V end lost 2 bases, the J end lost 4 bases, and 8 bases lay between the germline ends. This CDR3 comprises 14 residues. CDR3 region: CASSQLSVTGELFF. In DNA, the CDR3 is TGTGCCAGCAGCCAATTGAGCGTCACCGGGGAGCTGTTTTTT.

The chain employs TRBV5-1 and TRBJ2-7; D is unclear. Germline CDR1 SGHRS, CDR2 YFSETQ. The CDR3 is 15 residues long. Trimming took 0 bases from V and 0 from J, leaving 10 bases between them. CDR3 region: CASSLEGDGSYEQYF. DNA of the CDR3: TGCGCCAGCAGCTTGGAAGGCGACGGCTCCTACGAGCAGTACTTC.

The CDR3 DNA sequence: TGTGCCAGCAGGGACCGGGACAGGGTCTACAATGAGCAGTTCTTC. Its translation is CASRDRDRVYNEQFF. The V call is TRBV12-3 or TRBV12-4, the J call TRBJ2-1; TRBD1 agrees at 9 bases. With 6 bases clipped from V and 3 bases from J, the junction kept 6 bases outside the gene matches. The CDR3 is made up of 15 amino acids.

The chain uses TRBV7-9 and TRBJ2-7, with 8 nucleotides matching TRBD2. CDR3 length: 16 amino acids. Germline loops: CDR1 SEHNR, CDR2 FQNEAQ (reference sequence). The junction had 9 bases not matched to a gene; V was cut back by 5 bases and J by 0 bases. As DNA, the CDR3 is TGTGCCAGCAGCCCACGTAGCGGGACCAGCTCCTACGAGCAGTACTTC. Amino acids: CASSPRSGTSSYEQYF.

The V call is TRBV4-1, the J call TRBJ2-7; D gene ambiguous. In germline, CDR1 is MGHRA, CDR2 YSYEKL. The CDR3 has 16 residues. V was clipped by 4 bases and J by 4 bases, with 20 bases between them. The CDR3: CASSPIVSFVGYEQYF. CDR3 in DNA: TGCGCCAGCAGCCCTATCGTCAGCTTTGTCGGGTACGAGCAGTACTTC.

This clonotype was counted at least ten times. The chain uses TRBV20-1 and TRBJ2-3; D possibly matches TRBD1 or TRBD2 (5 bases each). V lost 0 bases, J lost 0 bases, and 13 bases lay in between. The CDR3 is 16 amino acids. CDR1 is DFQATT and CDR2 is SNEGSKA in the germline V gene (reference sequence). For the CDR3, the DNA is TGCAGTGCTAGAGATAGCGCAGGGAGTAGCACAGATACGCAGTATTTT. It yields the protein CSARDSAGSSTDTQYF.